Below are 21 T cell receptor beta chains sequenced from a single sample in a study of blood T cells in healthy people across ages. With a J-beta primer mix and a sample-barcoded 5' primer, a second PCR ran roughly 6 to 11 cycles. TCRdb ran MiXCR on the 5' RACE reads and lists one entry per CDR3 protein. The data show over a million distinct CDR3 sequences, with more than 40% seen just once and over 15% held by the top ten. The sequenced material came from blood. Every receptor here comes from a woman aged 60-70 years in good health.

This chain links TRBV28 with TRBJ2-4; D remains unclear. V was pared by 3 bases and J by 0 bases, with 9 bases between. The CDR3 spans 15 residues. Per the germline V gene, CDR1 is MDHEN and CDR2 is SYDVKM. The CDR3 coding sequence is TGTGCCAGCAGTTTGGTGGCGCTAGCCAAAAACATTCAGTACTTC. Amino acid sequence: CASSLVALAKNIQYF.

The genes are TRBV2 and TRBJ2-2; 13 nucleotides align to TRBD2. Trimming cost V 7 bases and J 9 bases; bases outside gene matches: 5. Germline values: CDR1 SNHLY, CDR2 FYNNEI. There are 14 residues in the CDR3. The CDR3 region has the DNA TGTGCCAGCATTCCGGGACTAGCGGGACGGGAGCTGTTTTTT. As protein: CASIPGLAGRELFF.

About this clonotype itself: A read error may account for a junction end that differs from germline. The chain joins TRBV27 to TRBJ1-2; the match to TRBD1 covers 11 bases. Germline CDR1 and CDR2: MNHEY and SMNVEV (reference sequence). CDR3 length equals 14 residues. CDR3 DNA: TGTGCCAGCAACCCGGACAGGGGGCTAGGGGGCTACATCTTC. Protein product: CASNPDRGLGGYIF.

The J gene is TRBJ1-2, the V gene TRBV11-2; D unclear. Germline values: CDR1 SGHAT, CDR2 FQNNGV. The CDR3 has 13 residues. V lost 5 bases, J lost 5 bases, and 12 bases lay in between. Here the CDR3 DNA reads TGTGCCAGCAGCCCGGTAGGGAGGTATGGCTACACCTTC. It encodes CASSPVGRYGYTF.

This rearrangement joins TRBV2 to TRBJ2-7; D not resolved. V was trimmed by 3 bases and J by 5 bases, leaving 11 bases between them. The CDR3 is 13 amino acids. From germline, CDR1 is SNHLY and CDR2 FYNNEI. Here the CDR3 reads CASSEERPDEQYF. The DNA of the CDR3 is TGTGCCAGCAGTGAGGAGCGCCCGGACGAGCAGTACTTC.

V usage is TRBV7-2 and J usage is TRBJ2-5; perhaps TRBD2 as D (6 bases). The CDR3 runs to 13 residues. Germline loops: CDR1 SGHTA, CDR2 FQGNSA. Trimming took 0 bases from V and 11 from J, leaving 13 bases between them. CDR3 coding DNA: TGTGCCAGCAGCTTAGCCCCCCGGGAGAAGCAGTACTTC. Encoded protein: CASSLAPREKQYF.

CDR3 amino acids: CATTWTGTGDSGEQYF. The CDR3 nucleotides read TGTGCCACGACTTGGACCGGGACAGGGGATAGTGGTGAGCAGTACTTC. The chain employs TRBV5-6 and TRBJ2-5, with 10 bases aligning to TRBD1. The CDR3 is 16 amino acids. Germline V lookup: CDR1 SGHDT, CDR2 YYEEEE. With 9 bases clipped from V and 11 bases from J, the junction kept 22 bases outside the gene matches.

This clonotype has more than one count but fewer than ten. V usage is TRBV7-3 and J usage is TRBJ2-3; D unresolved. Deletions cut 0 bases from V and 2 bases from J, with 9 bases between. CDR3 length: 15 amino acids. The germline gives CDR1 SGHTA, CDR2 FQGTGA. CDR3 sequence reads: CASSLTPYSTDTQYF. The CDR3, as DNA: TGTGCCAGCAGCTTAACTCCCTACTCCACAGATACGCAGTATTTT.

The rearrangement links TRBV15 to TRBJ2-1; D is unclear. The CDR3 length is 16 residues. Germline V lookup: CDR1 LNHNV, CDR2 YYDKDF (reference sequence). V lost 1 base, J lost 3 bases, and 13 bases lay in between. CDR3 nucleotides: TGTGCCACCAGCAGAGTTCTCACGGGCCTCTACAATGAGCAGTTCTTC. This gives the protein CATSRVLTGLYNEQFF.

This clonotype was observed a handful of times. V is TRBV20-1 and J is TRBJ2-7, with no clear D. The germline gives CDR1 DFQATT, CDR2 SNEGSKA (reference sequence). Deletions cut 6 bases from V and 1 base from J, with 13 bases between. This CDR3 is built from 13 residues. CDR3 region: CSAKSQQSYEQYF. The CDR3 bases are TGCAGTGCGAAAAGTCAACAGTCCTACGAGCAGTACTTC.

Only one count was recorded for this clonotype. V usage is TRBV5-1 and J usage is TRBJ2-7, with TRBD1 identical over 8 bases. The tail of the sequence fits TRBJ2-4 better, so the J call may be wrong. This CDR3 is 14 amino acids long. Per the germline V gene, CDR1 is SGHRS and CDR2 is YFSETQ. The CDR3 sequence is CASSLRTGFDIQYF. The CDR3 DNA is TGCGCCAGCAGCTTGCGGACAGGGTTTGACATTCAGTACTTC.

The chain couples TRBV2 to TRBJ2-1; 8 bases fit TRBD1. The J segment lost 4 bases and the V segment lost 1 base, leaving 3 bases of the junction unmatched. Germline loops: CDR1 SNHLY, CDR2 FYNNEI. This CDR3 is built from 15 residues. The CDR3 sequence: CASSEGTGRYNEQFF. The CDR3 coding sequence is TGTGCCAGCAGTGAAGGGACAGGGAGATACAATGAGCAGTTCTTC.

This chain joins TRBV2 and TRBJ2-7, with 9 positions matching TRBD1. Germline V gene sequence: CDR1 SNHLY, CDR2 FYNNEI. CDR3 length: 12 residues. Trimming at V came to 6 bases and at J to 6 bases, leaving 3 bases not matched to a gene. This chain's CDR3 is CASRRQGGEQYF. The CDR3 coding sequence is TGTGCCAGCAGGAGACAGGGGGGCGAGCAGTACTTC.

The table lists this clonotype with a count of one. This sequence joins TRBV29-1 and TRBJ1-2, with TRBD1 as a possible D gene (6 bases). V lost 0 bases and J 4 bases, leaving 12 bases between the germline ends. CDR3 size: 14 residues. CDR1 and CDR2 (germline): SQVTM, ANQGSEA. The CDR3 DNA is TGCAGCGTTGAAGACTATGGGGGGCTCTATGGCTACACCTTC. Its translation: CSVEDYGGLYGYTF.

This clonotype was observed a few times. This chain joins TRBV9 and TRBJ2-3; the D gene is possibly TRBD2 (6 bases). Trimming took 3 bases from V and 4 from J, leaving 12 bases between them. The CDR3 contains 14 residues. Germline V CDR1 and CDR2: SGDLS, YYNGEE. Written as DNA, the CDR3 is TGTGCCAGCAGCGGGGGACTTAACTCAGATACGCAGTATTTT. Translated: CASSGGLNSDTQYF.

The V and J genes are TRBV10-1 and TRBJ2-1; TRBD1 aligns across 8 bases. Germline values: CDR1 WNHNN, CDR2 SYGVQD (reference sequence). Trimming took 5 bases from V and 3 from J; bases not matched to a gene: 21. This CDR3 comprises 20 residues. This chain's CDR3 is CASSLQGAPLIPNYYNEQFF. For the CDR3, the DNA is TGCGCCAGCAGTCTCCAGGGGGCCCCCCTAATTCCTAATTACTACAATGAGCAGTTCTTC.

This clonotype was seen a few times. The CDR3: CATSDLSQGFGETQYF. The DNA of the CDR3 is TGTGCCACCAGTGATTTATCACAGGGGTTCGGGGAGACCCAGTACTTC. J is TRBJ2-5 and V is TRBV24-1; TRBD1 matches at 7 bases. Germline CDR1 reads KGHDR; CDR2 reads SFDVKD. Trimming removed 1 base from V and 5 bases from J; junction bases left unmatched: 9. This CDR3 has 16 amino acids.

Only a few counts were recorded for this clonotype. The J gene is TRBJ2-5, the V gene TRBV6-2 or TRBV6-3; 7 positions match TRBD2. CDR1 is MNHEY and CDR2 is SVGEGT in the germline V gene. This CDR3 region has 15 residues. After removal of 7 bases from V and 7 bases from J, the junction contained 15 bases not matched to a gene. In DNA, the CDR3 is TGTGCCAGCACCTCCGGGGCGGGAGCCTCGGGGACCCAGTACTTC. Its protein product is CASTSGAGASGTQYF.

DNA of the CDR3: TGTGCCAGCAGTTTAAGGTCAGTCATTGGCAACACTGAAGCTTTCTTT. Protein: CASSLRSVIGNTEAFF. This sequence joins TRBV27 and TRBJ1-1; D uncertain. The CDR3 sequence is 16 residues long. V dropped 2 bases and J dropped 2 bases, with 15 bases sitting between them. Germline loops: CDR1 MNHEY, CDR2 SMNVEV (reference sequence).

This clonotype was found many times. Given a much more abundant clone one base away, this may be a read error. V is TRBV20-1 and J is TRBJ2-1; D might be TRBD2 (5 bases). The DNA end favors TRBJ2-7, so the J call may be wrong. CDR3 length: 15 residues. Germline assignment: CDR1 DFQATT and CDR2 SNEGSKA (reference sequence). CDR3 region: CSARVWLASYNEQYF. CDR3 DNA sequence: TGCAGTGCTAGAGTGTGGCTAGCCTCCTACAATGAGCAGTACTTC.

V usage is TRBV2 and J usage is TRBJ2-1; D possibly uses TRBD1 or TRBD2 (5 bases each). The CDR3 covers 14 residues. Germline lookup yields CDR1 SNHLY and CDR2 FYNNEI. With 7 bases removed from V and 4 bases from J, the gap between germline ends came to 14 bases. The CDR3 sequence is CASNNEGPYNEQFF. The CDR3 nucleotides read TGTGCCAGCAATAATGAGGGACCATACAATGAGCAGTTCTTC.